The clone carrying this TCR beta chain was picked up a small number of times. Assay: immunoSEQ multiplex PCR; the TCRdb copy retains only in-frame clones and omits some. The profile covers some 150,000 clones, with approximately 92% appearing a single time and more than 3% taken by the ten largest. The data were obtained in a study of T cell responses to AZD1222 COVID-19 vaccine. The CDR3 is 12 residues long. This rearrangement joins TRBV21-1 to TRBJ1-6. TRBV21-1 is a pseudogene. Here the sequenced sample was peripheral blood, taken 28 days after the second AZD1222 dose. This sequence originates from an adult who received the AZD1222 COVID-19 vaccine. The CDR3 nucleotides read TGTGCCAACAGGGGACGGAATTCACCCCTCCACTTT. Amino acids: CANRGRNSPLHF.